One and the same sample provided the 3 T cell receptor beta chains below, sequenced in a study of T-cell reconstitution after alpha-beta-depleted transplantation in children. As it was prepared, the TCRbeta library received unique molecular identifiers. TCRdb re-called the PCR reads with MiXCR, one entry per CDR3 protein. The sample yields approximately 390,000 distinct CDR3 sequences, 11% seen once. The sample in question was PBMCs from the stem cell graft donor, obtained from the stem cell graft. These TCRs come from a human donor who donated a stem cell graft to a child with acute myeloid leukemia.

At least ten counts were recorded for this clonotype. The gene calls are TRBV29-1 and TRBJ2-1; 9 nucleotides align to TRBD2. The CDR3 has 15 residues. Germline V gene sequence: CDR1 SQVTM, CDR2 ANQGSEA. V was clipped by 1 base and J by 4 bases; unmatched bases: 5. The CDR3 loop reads CSVEVLAGTYNEQFF. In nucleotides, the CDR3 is TGCAGCGTTGAAGTCCTAGCGGGGACTTACAATGAGCAGTTCTTC.

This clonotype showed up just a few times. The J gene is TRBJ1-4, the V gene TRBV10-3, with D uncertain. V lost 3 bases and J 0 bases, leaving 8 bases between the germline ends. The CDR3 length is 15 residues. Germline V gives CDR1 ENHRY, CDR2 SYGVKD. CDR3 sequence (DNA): TGTGCCATCAGTGAACAGAGAACAACTAATGAAAAACTGTTTTTT. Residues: CAISEQRTTNEKLFF.

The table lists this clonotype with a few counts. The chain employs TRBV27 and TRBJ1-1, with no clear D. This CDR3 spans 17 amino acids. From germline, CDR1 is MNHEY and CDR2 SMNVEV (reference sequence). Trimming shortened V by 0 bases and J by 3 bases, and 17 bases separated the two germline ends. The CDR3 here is CASSLSWAGGSDTEAFF. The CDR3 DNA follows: TGTGCCAGCAGTTTATCGTGGGCGGGAGGGTCGGACACTGAAGCTTTCTTT.